This is a list of T cell receptor beta chains from one sample in a study of T cells after yellow fever vaccination. From the 5' RACE reads, TCRdb called clonotypes with MiXCR, one entry per CDR3 protein. The table includes 350,000 to 450,000 distinct CDR3 sequences, around 19% detected once. Here the sequenced sample was PBMCs, taken before the yellow fever booster vaccination. These TCRs come from a man younger than 35 who received the YFV17D yellow fever vaccine. The CDR3 runs from the conserved cysteine through the conserved F or W. Each record gives: J gene, V gene, D gene, clone size, CDR3 protein, CDR3 DNA. A D gene is named only where the DNA matches it firmly. Where a row states a size, it is once, few, many or the class of an expanded clone; other rows omit it.

>TRBJ2-7|TRBV5-1|NA|few
CASIRDTDSYEQYF
TGCGCCAGCATCAGGGACACTGACTCCTACGAGCAGTACTTC
>TRBJ1-1|TRBV5-1|NA|NA
CASSQGTPDTEAFF
TGCGCCAGCAGCCAGGGAACCCCCGACACTGAAGCTTTCTTT
>TRBJ2-2|TRBV4-2|NA|few
CASSQAGTGAYGELFF
TGTGCCAGCAGCCAAGCGGGGACGGGGGCATACGGGGAGCTGTTTTTT
>TRBJ2-3|TRBV5-1|TRBD1|few
CASSFAIRTGPSTDTQYF
TGCGCCAGCAGCTTCGCAATAAGGACAGGGCCAAGCACAGATACGCAGTATTTT
>TRBJ1-5|TRBV7-2|NA|NA
CASSWGSNQPQHF
TGTGCCAGCAGCTGGGGCAGCAATCAGCCCCAGCATTTT
>TRBJ2-1|TRBV4-2|NA|NA
CASSQRRGPENEQFF
TGTGCCAGCAGCCAGAGGAGAGGGCCAGAAAATGAGCAGTTCTTC
>TRBJ2-1|TRBV4-3|NA|NA
CASSQDSADYNEQFF
TGCGCCAGCAGCCAAGACTCAGCTGATTACAATGAGCAGTTCTTC
>TRBJ2-1|TRBV3-1|NA|NA
CASSQGAGNNEQFF
TGTGCCAGCAGCCAAGGGGCAGGGAACAATGAGCAGTTCTTC
>TRBJ1-2|TRBV6-5|NA|few
CASSPRQGAYGYTF
TGTGCCAGCAGTCCCAGGCAGGGCGCTTATGGCTACACCTTC
>TRBJ2-3|TRBV7-9|NA|NA
CASSPNRLGTDTQYF
TGTGCCAGCAGCCCGAATCGACTGGGTACAGATACGCAGTATTTT
>TRBJ2-3|TRBV7-6|NA|many
CASSLYSDTQYF
TGTGCCAGCAGCTTATATTCAGATACGCAGTATTTT
>TRBJ2-1|TRBV10-3|TRBD2|few
CAISERTSGENNEQFF
TGTGCCATCAGTGAACGGACTAGCGGGGAGAACAATGAGCAGTTCTTC
>TRBJ1-2|TRBV6-2/TRBV6-3|NA|few
CASSYRATQGLAYGYTF
TGTGCCAGCAGTTACCGCGCGACACAGGGCTTGGCGTATGGCTACACCTTC
>TRBJ1-1|TRBV15|NA|few
CATSRGSDPTEAFF
TGTGCCACCAGCAGAGGATCGGACCCAACTGAAGCTTTCTTT
>TRBJ2-5|TRBV9|TRBD2|few
CASSVGAASGEETQYF
TGTGCCAGCAGCGTAGGGGCAGCTAGCGGAGAAGAGACCCAGTACTTC
>TRBJ2-2|TRBV9|NA|many
CASSADTGELFF
TGTGCCAGCAGCGCCGACACCGGGGAGCTGTTTTTT
>TRBJ1-1|TRBV6-1|NA|NA
CASVQVRNTEAFF
TGTGCCAGCGTACAGGTCCGGAACACTGAAGCTTTCTTT
>TRBJ2-5|TRBV7-9|TRBD1|NA
CASSLTGTGIQTQYF
TGTGCCAGCAGCCTCACCGGGACAGGGATACAGACCCAGTACTTC
>TRBJ1-2|TRBV7-9|NA|NA
CASTREFYGYTF
TGTGCCAGCACCCGGGAGTTCTATGGCTACACCTTC
>TRBJ2-1|TRBV5-1|NA|NA
CASSLAVGAYNEQFF
TGCGCCAGCAGCTTGGCGGTAGGCGCCTACAATGAGCAGTTCTTC
>TRBJ2-2|TRBV19|NA|NA
CASSIRAGELFF
TGTGCCAGTAGTATACGTGCCGGGGAGCTGTTTTTT
>TRBJ2-1|TRBV19|TRBD2|NA
CASSPSGLSDEQFF
TGTGCCAGTAGTCCTAGCGGACTAAGTGATGAGCAGTTCTTC
>TRBJ2-3|TRBV6-2/TRBV6-3|NA|NA
CASSYGGPRQYF
TGTGCCAGCAGTTACGGAGGGCCTAGGCAGTATTTT
>TRBJ1-2|TRBV27|NA|few
CASGRDMRGYTF
TGTGCCAGCGGTCGGGACATGCGCGGCTACACCTTC
>TRBJ2-5|TRBV7-2|NA|NA
CASSTSPVRAETQYF
TGTGCCAGCAGCACCAGCCCCGTTCGGGCTGAGACCCAGTACTTC
>TRBJ1-6|TRBV11-2|NA|NA
CASSFDSPLHF
TGTGCCAGCAGCTTTGATTCACCCCTCCACTTT
>TRBJ1-4|TRBV5-1|NA|NA
CASSLRTAINNEKLFF
TGCGCCAGCAGCTTGCGGACAGCGATTAATAATGAAAAACTGTTTTTT
>TRBJ2-1|TRBV27|NA|few
CASSPQGYYNEQFF
TGTGCCAGCAGTCCCCAGGGGTACTACAATGAGCAGTTCTTC
>TRBJ1-5|TRBV7-9|NA|NA
CASSDQGAYSNQPQHF
TGTGCCAGCAGCGACCAAGGGGCGTATAGCAATCAGCCCCAGCATTTT